This is a list of T cell receptor beta chains from one sample in a study of a mutant IDH1 vaccine in newly diagnosed glioma. Sequencing was performed with immunoSEQ multiplex PCR; in TCRdb, only in-frame clones are kept and a portion is missing. The table has more than 45,000 clones, 88% seen once. The antigens for these receptors are not known. The source was PBMCs, collected from a glioma patient whose treatment included an IDH1 peptide vaccine. These receptors came from a woman in her thirties or forties with glioma. CDR3s include the opening cysteine and the closing phenylalanine or tryptophan. The order of the fields is clone size, V gene, J gene, D gene, CDR3 protein, CDR3 DNA. A D gene is named only where the DNA matches it firmly. Clone sizes are given selectively: once, few, many, or a class where the clone is expanded.

>NA|TRBV2|TRBJ2-5|NA
CASSAQEETQYF
TGTGCCAGCAGTGCGCAGGAAGAGACCCAGTACTTC
>once|TRBV29-1|TRBJ2-3|NA
CSVVGGTDTQYF
TGCAGCGTTGTTGGGGGCACAGATACGCAGTATTTT
>NA|TRBV9|TRBJ1-1|NA
CASSESSWNAAFF
TGTGCCAGCAGCGAATCAAGCTGGAATGCAGCTTTCTTT
>NA|TRBV10-3|TRBJ1-5|NA
CAISESRRDSNQPQHF
TGTGCCATCAGTGAGTCGAGACGGGATAGCAATCAGCCCCAGCATTTT
>NA|TRBV28|TRBJ1-2|NA
CASSALGLQPGEGYTF
TGTGCCAGCAGTGCCCTCGGTCTCCAGCCCGGTGAGGGCTACACCTTC
>NA|TRBV28|TRBJ1-5|NA
CASSLPDGALDMPQHF
TGTGCCAGCAGTTTACCGGACGGTGCCTTGGATATGCCCCAGCATTTT
>NA|TRBV18|TRBJ1-4|NA
CASSLAINEKLFF
TGTGCCAGCTCACTCGCAATCAATGAAAAACTGTTTTTT
>NA|TRBV7-2|TRBJ1-1|NA
CASRHRAMNTEAFF
TGTGCCAGCAGACACAGGGCTATGAACACTGAAGCTTTCTTT
>NA|TRBV19|TRBJ2-3|NA
CASSPRGTTDTQYF
TGTGCCAGTAGTCCTCGGGGGACCACAGATACGCAGTATTTT
>NA|TRBV19|TRBJ1-5|TRBD1
CASSIGRTGDRNQPQHF
TGTGCCAGTAGTATAGGAAGGACAGGGGATCGCAATCAGCCCCAGCATTTT
>few|TRBV4-1|TRBJ1-3|NA
CASSQDQVQAYTIYF
TGCGCCAGCAGCCAAGACCAGGTTCAAGCTTACACCATATATTTT
>NA|TRBV2|TRBJ1-2|TRBD1
CASTEQGSNYGYTF
TGTGCCAGCACCGAACAGGGGTCTAACTATGGCTACACCTTC
>NA|TRBV5-1|TRBJ2-1|TRBD2
CASSHGLAGNNEQFF
TGCGCCAGCAGCCACGGACTAGCGGGAAACAATGAGCAGTTCTTC
>NA|TRBV5-6|TRBJ2-5|NA
CASSLQGQETQYF
TGTGCCAGCAGCCTTCAGGGACAAGAGACCCAGTACTTC
>few|TRBV9|TRBJ2-2|NA
CASSVGAANTGELFF
TGTGCCAGCAGCGTAGGGGCGGCGAACACCGGGGAGCTGTTTTTT
>NA|TRBV2|TRBJ2-1|TRBD1
CASSEARDSPSLDSYNEQFF
TGTGCCAGCAGTGAAGCCCGGGACAGTCCCTCTCTCGACTCCTACAATGAGCAGTTCTTC
>NA|TRBV18|TRBJ1-1|TRBD1
CASSRQGGNTEAFF
TGTGCCAGCTCACGTCAGGGGGGGAACACTGAAGCTTTCTTT
>NA|TRBV2|TRBJ2-5|NA
CASSERAKAKTQYF
TGTGCCAGCAGTGAAAGGGCTAAGGCAAAGACCCAGTACTTC
>NA|TRBV15|TRBJ2-3|NA
CATSRGGTDTQYF
TGTGCCACCAGTAGAGGGGGCACAGATACGCAGTATTTT
>few|TRBV7-9|TRBJ1-2|NA
CASSFGNYGYTF
TGTGCCAGCAGCTTCGGGAACTATGGCTACACCTTC
>NA|TRBV7-8|TRBJ2-3|NA
CATFAAGAQRTDTQYF
TGTGCCACCTTCGCCGCGGGGGCGCAGAGAACAGATACGCAGTATTTT
>few|TRBV6-5|TRBJ1-1|NA
CASSYSTGRNTEAFF
TGTGCCAGCAGTTACTCGACGGGGAGGAACACTGAAGCTTTCTTT
>NA|TRBV6-5|TRBJ2-1|TRBD2
CASSRRVAGDNEQFF
TGTGCCAGCAGTAGGCGGGTAGCGGGGGACAATGAGCAGTTCTTC
>NA|TRBV5-1|TRBJ2-7|NA
CASSFGGGDYEQYF
TGCGCCAGCAGCTTCGGGGGAGGCGACTACGAGCAGTACTTC
>once|TRBV18|TRBJ1-2|NA
CASSPGQVYGYTF
TGTGCCAGCTCACCGGGGCAGGTTTATGGCTACACCTTC
>NA|TRBV7-3|TRBJ1-1|TRBD1
CASSSLDRGSKNTEAFF
TGTGCCAGCAGCTCGCTGGACAGGGGGAGTAAAAACACTGAAGCTTTCTTT
>NA|TRBV7-9|TRBJ1-3|NA
CASSLALGNTIYF
TGTGCCAGCAGCTTGGCCTTGGGAAACACCATATATTTT
>NA|TRBV5-1|TRBJ1-4|NA
CASSPLPGPGEKLFF
TGCGCCAGCAGCCCTCTCCCGGGACCTGGTGAAAAACTGTTTTTT
>NA|TRBV19|TRBJ1-4|NA
CASSTRVRNEKLFF
TGTGCCAGTAGTACGCGGGTGAGAAACGAAAAACTGTTTTTT
>NA|TRBV5-4|TRBJ1-1|TRBD1
CASIPNRGGTEAFF
TGTGCCAGCATCCCGAACAGGGGAGGGACTGAAGCTTTCTTT